These 11 T cell receptor beta chains originate from one sample sequenced in a study of blood T cells in healthy people across ages. Together with a sample-barcoded 5' primer, a J-beta primer mix was included in a second PCR lasting about 6 to 11 cycles. TCRdb used MiXCR to reprocess the 5' RACE reads, holding one entry per CDR3 protein. Of 1.5 million to 2 million distinct CDR3 sequences detected, around half appear once; the ten largest clones hold over 2%. Sequencing was carried out using blood. The receptor source for this set is a woman in her 40s in good health.

This clonotype was recorded a few times. V gene TRBV6-5 combines with J gene TRBJ2-1, with 7 nucleotides matching TRBD2. There are 14 residues in the CDR3. With V trimmed by 0 bases and J by 6 bases, 2 bases remained unmatched. Per germline, CDR1 MNHEY and CDR2 SVGAGI. The CDR3 here is CASSYSGGVNEQFF. CDR3 in DNA: TGTGCCAGCAGTTACTCTGGGGGGGTCAATGAGCAGTTCTTC.

This rearrangement joins TRBV20-1 to TRBJ1-2; tentative D call: TRBD1 (6 bases). The CDR3 is 12 amino acids. V dropped 7 bases and J dropped 7 bases, with 16 bases sitting between them. CDR1 is DFQATT, CDR2 SNEGSKA, per germline (reference sequence). CDR3: CSGGTDSRGYTF. CDR3 DNA sequence: TGCAGTGGAGGGACGGACAGTCGTGGCTACACCTTC.

In its sample, this clonotype was seen a few times. The V and J genes are TRBV20-1 and TRBJ2-7; the D gene is possibly TRBD1 (5 bases). There are 13 residues in the CDR3. The V end lost 5 bases, the J end lost 2 bases, and 13 bases lay between the germline ends. Per germline, CDR1 DFQATT and CDR2 SNEGSKA (reference sequence). This CDR3 is CSAVQGVAYEQYF. CDR3 sequence (DNA): TGCAGTGCTGTGCAGGGTGTAGCCTACGAGCAGTACTTC.

This clonotype was detected only a few times. This sequence joins TRBV27 and TRBJ2-3; 9 bases match TRBD2. The CDR3 runs 16 residues. Germline V gene lookup returns CDR1 MNHEY and CDR2 SMNVEV (reference sequence). V lost 1 base to trimming and J lost 4 bases; unmatched junction nucleotides: 6. CDR3 nucleotide sequence: TGTGCCAGCAGTTTATATTCCGGGACTAGCTCAGATACGCAGTATTTT. It encodes CASSLYSGTSSDTQYF.

CDR3 region: CSARAEGASGANVLTF. The CDR3, as DNA: TGCAGTGCTAGAGCCGAGGGGGCCTCTGGGGCCAACGTCCTGACTTTC. The chain links TRBV20-1 to TRBJ2-6; 7 bases fit TRBD1. CDR1 and CDR2 from the germline V gene are DFQATT and SNEGSKA (reference sequence). Losses at the gene ends were 1 base for V and 0 bases for J; bases not matched to a gene: 3. The CDR3 has 16 amino acids.

The chain couples TRBV4-3 to TRBJ2-1; 9 nucleotides line up with TRBD1. The CDR3 contains 14 residues. Trimming took 8 bases from V and 8 from J; bases not matched to a gene: 10. From germline, CDR1 is LGHNA and CDR2 YSLEER. The CDR3 loop is CASAIQGAGDEQFF. CDR3 nucleotides: TGCGCCAGCGCAATACAGGGGGCGGGTGATGAGCAGTTCTTC.

The chain carries TRBV27 and TRBJ2-2; 8 nucleotides agree with TRBD2. The CDR3 runs to 16 residues. Germline V gene lookup returns CDR1 MNHEY and CDR2 SMNVEV (reference sequence). With V trimmed by 5 bases and J by 4 bases, 9 bases remained unmatched. CDR3 sequence (DNA): TGTGCCAGCAGTACGTGGACTAGCCCCAGCACCGGGGAGCTGTTTTTT. Encoded protein: CASSTWTSPSTGELFF.

In this sample, this clonotype turned up a few times. The chain recombines TRBV29-1 with TRBJ2-1; D may match TRBD1 or TRBD2 (6 bases each). The CDR3 runs to 14 residues. V lost 3 bases and J lost 6, with 15 bases in between. In germline, CDR1 is SQVTM, CDR2 ANQGSEA. The CDR3 DNA is TGCAGCGTTGAGAGAAGGGGGGAAGGCAATGAGCAGTTCTTC. Its protein product is CSVERRGEGNEQFF.

The J gene is TRBJ1-1, the V gene TRBV6-6; tentative D call: TRBD1 (5 bases). This CDR3 spans 15 amino acids. V lost 0 bases and J lost 6, with 14 bases in between. Germline CDR1 is MNHNY and CDR2 is SVGAGI (reference sequence). CDR3 amino acids: CASSYSEGGGSEAFF. CDR3 DNA sequence: TGTGCCAGCAGTTACTCGGAGGGTGGGGGATCTGAAGCTTTCTTT.

This chain connects TRBV2 to TRBJ2-3; D gene unclear. V was clipped by 5 bases and J by 8 bases, with 20 bases between them. Germline V gives CDR1 SNHLY, CDR2 FYNNEI. This CDR3 is 15 amino acids long. The CDR3: CASSSPGLHWGTQYF. CDR3 in DNA: TGTGCCAGCAGTTCGCCGGGTCTTCACTGGGGTACGCAGTATTTT.

The rearrangement links TRBV25-1 to TRBJ2-3; 9 bases fit TRBD2. The length of the CDR3 is 12 residues. Germline CDR1 reads MGHDK; CDR2 reads SYGVNS. The CDR3 DNA reads TGTGCTCTCGGCGGGGGGGCAGATACGCAGTATTTT. This encodes CALGGGADTQYF. Complete variable domain (other parts from reference TRBV25-1 and TRBJ2-3): EADIYQTPRYLVIGTGKKITLECSQTMGHDKMYWYQQDPGMELHLIHYSYGVNSTEKGDLSSESTVSRIRTEHFPLTLESARPSHTSQYLCALGGGADTQYFGPGTRLTVL.